Presented here are 15 T cell receptor beta chains from one specimen sequenced in a study of T cell repertoires in cytomegalovirus infection. TCRdb reprocessed the reads via MiXCR and lists one record per CDR3 protein. The table records fewer than 550,000 distinct CDR3 sequences, approximately 30% of them present only once. Sequenced input: PBMCs. The receptors were gathered from a human donor in good health (CMV status not recorded). Some clones in this sample may be carry-over from other donors' samples.

This clonotype was found a few times. The CDR3 DNA follows: TGTGCCAGCAGTTCAGGTAGCACTGGGGCCAACGTCCTGACTTTC. The encoded protein is CASSSGSTGANVLTF. The chain combines TRBV6-1 with TRBJ2-6; the D is unclear. The V end was cut by 5 bases, the J end by 2 bases, with 10 bases between. This CDR3 comprises 15 residues. The V gene's germline CDR1 is MNHNS and CDR2 SASEGT.

This clonotype has a count of ten or more. CDR3 nucleotides: TGTGCCAGCAGCTTGTATTCCGGGACAGACTACAATGAGCAGTTCTTC. Translated, it gives CASSLYSGTDYNEQFF. The genes are TRBV5-4 and TRBJ2-1, with 7 bases fitting TRBD1. The germline gives CDR1 SGHNT, CDR2 YYREEE (reference sequence). J lost 3 bases, V lost 1 base, and 7 bases had no gene match. This CDR3 has 16 amino acids. Supplemented by reference TRBV5-4 and TRBJ2-1, the full variable domain reads ETGVTQSPTHLIKTRGQQVTLRCSSQSGHNTVSWYQQALGQGPQFIFQYYREEENGRGNFPPRFSGLQFPNYSSELNVNALELDDSALYLCASSLYSGTDYNEQFFGPGTRLTVL.

This clonotype was seen a few times. The CDR3 nucleotides are TGTGCCAGCAGTGATTACGGGACAGTCAATCAGCCCCAGCATTTT. As protein: CASSDYGTVNQPQHF. The chain employs TRBV2 and TRBJ1-5, with 7 positions matching TRBD1. CDR3 size: 15 residues. Trimming cost V 3 bases and J 3 bases; bases outside gene matches: 5. From germline, CDR1 is SNHLY and CDR2 FYNNEI.

The gene calls are TRBV2 and TRBJ1-2; no reliable D call. Trimming shortened V by 3 bases and J by 0 bases, and 11 bases separated the two germline ends. The germline V gene has CDR1 SNHLY and CDR2 FYNNEI. The CDR3 has 15 residues. The chain's CDR3 is CASSEGRASNYGYTF. The DNA of the CDR3 is TGTGCCAGCAGTGAGGGAAGAGCATCTAACTATGGCTACACCTTC. The whole variable domain, filled in from reference TRBV2 and TRBJ1-2, reads EPEVTQTPSHQVTQMGQEVILRCVPISNHLYFYWYRQILGQKVEFLVSFYNNEISEKSEIFDDQFSVERPDGSNFTLKIRSTKLEDSAMYFCASSEGRASNYGYTFGSGTRLTVV.

Comments on this clonotype: With a much larger clone just one base away, this may be a read error. This chain connects TRBV11-2 to TRBJ2-3, with D hard to call. Germline V CDR1 and CDR2: SGHAT, FQNNGV. The CDR3 length is 15 residues. The DNA of the CDR3 is TGTGCCAGCAGCTCACTTGAAACATTCACAGATTCGCAGTATTTT. Protein product: CASSSLETFTDSQYF. The full variable domain, rest sourced from reference TRBV11-2 and TRBJ2-3, is EAGVAQSPRYKIIEKRQSVAFWCNPISGHATLYWYQQILGQGPKLLIQFQNNGVVDDSQLPKDRFSAERLKGVDSTLKIQPAKLEDSAVYLCASSSLETFTDSQYFGPGTRLTVL.

J is TRBJ2-3 and V is TRBV6-2 or TRBV6-3, with D perhaps TRBD2 (6 bases). CDR1 and CDR2 (germline): MNHEY, SVGEGT. The ends were cut back, 0 bases at V and 0 bases at J, with 10 bases in the middle. The CDR3 has 16 residues. This CDR3 reads CASSYSVGGSTDTQYF. The CDR3 DNA reads TGTGCCAGCAGTTACTCGGTTGGGGGGAGCACAGATACGCAGTATTTT.

This clonotype was observed a handful of times. This chain connects TRBV6-2 or TRBV6-3 to TRBJ2-3; 8 bases align to TRBD2. The germline gives CDR1 MNHEY, CDR2 SVGEGT. V lost 5 bases and J lost 4; bases outside the gene matches: 11. The length of the CDR3 is 16 residues. The CDR3 DNA sequence: TGTGCCAGCAGTAGCCCCTCGGGGGGGCCCTCAGATACGCAGTATTTT. Encoded protein: CASSSPSGGPSDTQYF.

Ten or more counts support this clonotype. The chain employs TRBV12-5 and TRBJ1-5, with 7 bases matching TRBD1. There are 15 residues in the CDR3. Looked up from germline, CDR1 is LGHNT and CDR2 is FRNRAP. J was trimmed by 5 bases and V by 0 bases; bases with no gene match: 4. The CDR3, as DNA: TGTGCTAGTGGTTTGGTAACAGGGGAGGATCAGCCCCAGCATTTT. This gives the protein CASGLVTGEDQPQHF.

This clonotype was recorded only once. CDR3 protein: CASSYVLVNTEAFF. The CDR3 DNA reads as TGTGCCAGCAGTTACGTACTTGTGAACACTGAAGCTTTCTTT. The chain combines TRBV6-2 or TRBV6-3 with TRBJ1-1; D is ambiguous. There are 14 residues in the CDR3. The V end lost 2 bases, the J end lost 0 bases, and 7 bases lay between the germline ends. Per germline, CDR1 MNHEY and CDR2 SVGEGT.

A few counts support this clonotype. V gene TRBV7-6 combines with J gene TRBJ1-3, with 7 nucleotides matching TRBD1. V was pared by 6 bases and J by 0 bases, with 5 bases of the junction left unmatched. Germline V gene sequence: CDR1 SGHVS, CDR2 FNYEAQ. The CDR3 is 15 amino acids. The CDR3 loop is CASSNRGYSGNTIYF. CDR3 DNA: TGTGCCAGCAGTAACAGGGGATACTCTGGAAACACCATATATTTT.

The chain has TRBV7-9 and TRBJ1-1, with D perhaps TRBD1 (5 bases). The ends were cut back, 5 bases at V and 5 bases at J, with 15 bases in the middle. Germline assignment: CDR1 SEHNR and CDR2 FQNEAQ (reference sequence). The CDR3 runs 14 residues. The CDR3 loop is CASSPGRLGTEAFF. As DNA, the CDR3 is TGTGCCAGCAGCCCAGGGAGGTTGGGGACTGAAGCTTTCTTT.

Details on this clonotype: Likely a read error: the CDR3 ends without its conserved phenylalanine or tryptophan. This chain connects TRBV9 to TRBJ2-7; no clear D gene. This CDR3 is 14 amino acids long. Trimming left V 1 base short and J 0 bases short, with 8 bases between. CDR1 is SGDLS and CDR2 is YYNGEE in the germline V gene. The DNA for the CDR3 is TGTGCCAGCAGCGTACAAAGCGCCTCCTACGAGCAGTACTTA. Amino acids: CASSVQSASYEQYL.

There are a few counts of this clonotype. The chain has TRBV20-1 and TRBJ2-7; 9 nucleotides agree with TRBD1. Germline V gene data show CDR1 as DFQATT and CDR2 as SNEGSKA (reference sequence). The CDR3 totals 16 residues. J was trimmed by 5 bases and V by 0 bases; bases with no gene match: 11. The CDR3: CSARESVGQGTNEQYF. DNA for the CDR3: TGCAGTGCTAGAGAGTCAGTAGGACAGGGGACCAACGAGCAGTACTTC.

This clonotype was recorded at least ten times. The chain uses TRBV7-2 and TRBJ1-1, with D unclear. The V and J ends lost 7 bases and 1 base respectively, with 19 bases between them. This CDR3 has 16 amino acids. Germline V lookup: CDR1 SGHTA, CDR2 FQGNSA. The CDR3 region has the DNA TGTGCCAGCACCCTCCGGTCCGCGCAGACGAACACTGAAGCTTTCTTT. Amino acid sequence: CASTLRSAQTNTEAFF.

The rearrangement uses TRBV7-2 and TRBJ1-4, with 9 positions matching TRBD1. Trimming took 5 bases from V and 14 from J; bases not matched to a gene: 15. CDR1 is SGHTA and CDR2 is FQGNSA in the germline V gene. CDR3 length: 15 residues. The DNA for the CDR3 is TGTGCCAGCAGCCGCGCGGGACAGGGCGAAGTAAACCTGTTTTTT. Translation gives CASSRAGQGEVNLFF.